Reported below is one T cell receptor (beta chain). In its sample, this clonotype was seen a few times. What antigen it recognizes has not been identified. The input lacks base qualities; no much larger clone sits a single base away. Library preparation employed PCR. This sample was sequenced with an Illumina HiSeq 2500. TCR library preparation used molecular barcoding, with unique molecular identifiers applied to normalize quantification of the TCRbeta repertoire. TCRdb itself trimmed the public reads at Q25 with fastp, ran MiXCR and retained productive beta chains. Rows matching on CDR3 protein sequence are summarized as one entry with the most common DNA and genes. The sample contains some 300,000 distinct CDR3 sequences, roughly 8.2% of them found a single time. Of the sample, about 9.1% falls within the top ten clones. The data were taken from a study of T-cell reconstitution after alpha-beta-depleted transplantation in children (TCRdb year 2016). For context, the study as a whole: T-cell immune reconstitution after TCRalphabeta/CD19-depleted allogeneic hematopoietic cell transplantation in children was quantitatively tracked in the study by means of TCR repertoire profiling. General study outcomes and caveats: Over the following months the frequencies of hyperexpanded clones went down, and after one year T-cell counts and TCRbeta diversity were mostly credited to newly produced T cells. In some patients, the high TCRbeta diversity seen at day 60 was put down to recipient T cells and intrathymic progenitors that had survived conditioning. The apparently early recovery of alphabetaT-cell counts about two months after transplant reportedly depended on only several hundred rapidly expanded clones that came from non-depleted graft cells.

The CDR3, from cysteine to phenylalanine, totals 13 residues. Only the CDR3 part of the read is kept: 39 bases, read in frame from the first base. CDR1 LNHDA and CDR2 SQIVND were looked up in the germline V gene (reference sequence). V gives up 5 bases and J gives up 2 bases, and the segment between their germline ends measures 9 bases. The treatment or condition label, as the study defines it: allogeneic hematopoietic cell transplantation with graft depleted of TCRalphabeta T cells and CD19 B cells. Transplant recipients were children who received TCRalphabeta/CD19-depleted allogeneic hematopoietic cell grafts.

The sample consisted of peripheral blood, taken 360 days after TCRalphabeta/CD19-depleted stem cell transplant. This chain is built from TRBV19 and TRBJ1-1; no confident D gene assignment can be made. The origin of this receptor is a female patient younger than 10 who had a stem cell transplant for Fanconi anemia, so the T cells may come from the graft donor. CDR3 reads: CASSLLLNTEAFF. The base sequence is TGTGCCAGTAGTCTGCTGCTAAACACTGAAGCTTTCTTT.